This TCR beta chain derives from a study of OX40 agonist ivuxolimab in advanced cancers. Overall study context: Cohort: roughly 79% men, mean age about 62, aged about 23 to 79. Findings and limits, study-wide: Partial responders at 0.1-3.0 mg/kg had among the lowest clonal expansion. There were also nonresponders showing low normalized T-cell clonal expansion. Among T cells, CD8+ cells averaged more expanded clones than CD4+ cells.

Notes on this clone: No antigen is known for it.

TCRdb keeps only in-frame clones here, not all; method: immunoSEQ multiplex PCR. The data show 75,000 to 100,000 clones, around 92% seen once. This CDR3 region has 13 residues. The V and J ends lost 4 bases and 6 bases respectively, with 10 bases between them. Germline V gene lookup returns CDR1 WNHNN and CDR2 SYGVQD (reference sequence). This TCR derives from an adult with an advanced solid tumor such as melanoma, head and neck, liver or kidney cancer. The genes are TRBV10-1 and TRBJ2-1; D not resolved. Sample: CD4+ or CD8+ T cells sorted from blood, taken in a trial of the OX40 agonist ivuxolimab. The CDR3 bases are TGCGCCAGCAGTGGGTCGAGTTCCAATGAGCAGTTCTTC. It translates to CASSGSSSNEQFF.